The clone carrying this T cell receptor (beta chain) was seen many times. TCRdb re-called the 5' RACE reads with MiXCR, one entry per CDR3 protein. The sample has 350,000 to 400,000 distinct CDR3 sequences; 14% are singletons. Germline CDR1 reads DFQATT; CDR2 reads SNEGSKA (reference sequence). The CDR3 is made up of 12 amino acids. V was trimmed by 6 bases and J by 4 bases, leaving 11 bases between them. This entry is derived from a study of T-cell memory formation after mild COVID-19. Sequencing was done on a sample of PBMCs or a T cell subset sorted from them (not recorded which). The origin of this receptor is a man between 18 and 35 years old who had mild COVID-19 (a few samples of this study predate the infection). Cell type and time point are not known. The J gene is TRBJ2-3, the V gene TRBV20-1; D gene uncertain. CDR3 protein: CSATSPPDTQYF. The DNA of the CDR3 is TGCAGTGCCACCTCCCCTCCAGATACGCAGTATTTT.